The following is a TCR beta chain sequence with its context. Trimming pared 0 bases from V and 8 bases from J, leaving 17 bases between. CDR1 is SGHNT, CDR2 YYREEE, per germline (reference sequence). The CDR3 covers 15 residues. Here immunoSEQ multiplex PCR was the method, and the copy in TCRdb shows in-frame clones only, minus some. Here the sample spans about 270,000 clones, about nine tenths being singletons. The data originate from a study of blood T cell repertoires in COVID-19. The TCR comes from a woman in her fifties or sixties who had recovered from COVID-19. The sample was PBMCs or T cells enriched from blood (not recorded which). V is TRBV5-4 and J is TRBJ1-2; D perhaps matches TRBD1 (5 bases). The CDR3, as DNA: TGTGCCAGCAGCTTGGCCCCAGGGCGGGGAAAGGGCTACACCTTC. Translating it yields CASSLAPGRGKGYTF.